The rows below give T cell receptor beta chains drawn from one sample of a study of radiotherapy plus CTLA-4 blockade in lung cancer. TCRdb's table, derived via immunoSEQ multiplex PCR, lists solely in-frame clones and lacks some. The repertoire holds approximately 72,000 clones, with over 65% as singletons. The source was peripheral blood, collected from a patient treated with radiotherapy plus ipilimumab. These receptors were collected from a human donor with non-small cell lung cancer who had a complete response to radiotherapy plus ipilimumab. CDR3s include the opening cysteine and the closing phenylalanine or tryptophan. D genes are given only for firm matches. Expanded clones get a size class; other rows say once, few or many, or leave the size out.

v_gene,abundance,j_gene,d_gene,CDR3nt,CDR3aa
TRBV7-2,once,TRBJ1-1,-,TGTGCCAGCAGCTTAGAGAAGAGGACTGAAGCTTTCTTT,CASSLEKRTEAFF
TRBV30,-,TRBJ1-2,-,TGTGCCTGGAGCGCGGGTTGGGGTGGCTACACCTTC,CAWSAGWGGYTF
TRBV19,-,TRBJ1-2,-,TGTGCCAGTAGTATAGGAGACTCAAGTCGGTATGGCTACACCTTC,CASSIGDSSRYGYTF
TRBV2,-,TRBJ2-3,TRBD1,TGTGCCAGCAGAGGACAGGGAGGCACAGATACGCAGTATTTT,CASRGQGGTDTQYF
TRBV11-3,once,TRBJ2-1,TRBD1,TGTGCCAGCAGCTTAATCGGGACAGGGGCCTACAATGAGCAGTTCTTC,CASSLIGTGAYNEQFF
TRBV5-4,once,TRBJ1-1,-,TGTGCCAGCAGCTTAGCTCGTCAGAACACTGAAGCTTTCTTT,CASSLARQNTEAFF
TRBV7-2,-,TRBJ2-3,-,TGTGCCAGCAGCCGGGCCACAGATACGCAGTATTTT,CASSRATDTQYF
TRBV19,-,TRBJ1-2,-,TGTGCCAGTAGTATTGGATTTGTGAGGACACGGAGATACTATGGCTACACCTTC,CASSIGFVRTRRYYGYTF
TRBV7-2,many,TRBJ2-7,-,TGTGCCAGCAGCCGGACGGATTTGGGGTGGGAGCAGTACTTC,CASSRTDLGWEQYF
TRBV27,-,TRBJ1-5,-,TGTGCCAGCAGTTTAATGGCTGGGACTAGCAATCAGCCCCAGCATTTT,CASSLMAGTSNQPQHF
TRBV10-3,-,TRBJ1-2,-,TGTGCCATGGGGCTCGCAGGGACGGGTGGCTACACCTTC,CAMGLAGTGGYTF
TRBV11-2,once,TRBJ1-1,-,TGTGCCAGCAGCTCACTTGAGGGTCCTATCGAAGCTTTCTTT,CASSSLEGPIEAFF
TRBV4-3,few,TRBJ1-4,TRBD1,TGCGCCAGCAGCCATGGGACAGCAACTAATGAAAAACTGTTTTTT,CASSHGTATNEKLFF
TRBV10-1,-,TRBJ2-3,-,TGCGCCAGCAGTGCAATTGCGGAAGGGACAGATACGCAGTATTTT,CASSAIAEGTDTQYF
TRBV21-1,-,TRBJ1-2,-,TGTGCCAGCAGCCCCTCCGGGACCGCCGACTATGGCTACACCTTC,CASSPSGTADYGYTF
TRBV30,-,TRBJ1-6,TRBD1,TGTGCCTGGAGGTTGGGACAGGGGCTTTTCCTGAGCTCCTATAATTCACCCCTCCACTTT,CAWRLGQGLFLSSYNSPLHF
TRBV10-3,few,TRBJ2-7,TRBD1,TGTGCCATCAGTGACGACAGGGTAGAGTACTTC,CAISDDRVEYF
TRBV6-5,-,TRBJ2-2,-,TGTGCCAGCCTGGCGGCCACCGGGGAGCTGTTTTTT,CASLAATGELFF
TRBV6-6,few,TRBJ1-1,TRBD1,TGTGCCAGCAGTCAGGACAGGGGGGTACGGAACACTGAAGCTTTCTTT,CASSQDRGVRNTEAFF
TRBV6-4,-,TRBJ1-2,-,TGTGCCAGCAGTGACTACGCAGGGACAACTGGGGGCTACACCTTC,CASSDYAGTTGGYTF
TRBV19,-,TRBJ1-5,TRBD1,TGTGCCAGTAGTAAACAGGGGAGCAATCAGCCCCAGCATTTT,CASSKQGSNQPQHF
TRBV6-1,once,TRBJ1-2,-,TGTGCCAGCGGACAAGGGGTGGGCGGCTACACCTTC,CASGQGVGGYTF